The 29 T cell receptor beta chains below were found in one sample sequenced in a study of siplizumab effects on memory and regulatory T cells. The method was immunoSEQ multiplex PCR; TCRdb's version includes in-frame clones alone and lacks a portion of them. Counted here are roughly 120,000 clones, 92% occurring once; the ten biggest clones make up more than 0.65%. Material for sequencing was Tregs sorted from blood. Source of these receptors: a human donor in good health.

The rearrangement uses TRBV4-1 and TRBJ1-4; the D is unclear. V was shortened by 2 bases and J by 2 bases, with 6 bases between the two germline ends. The CDR3 loop spans 14 amino acids. The germline V gene encodes CDR1 MGHRA and CDR2 YSYEKL. CDR3 sequence reads: CASSQIGTNEKLFF. DNA of the CDR3: TGCGCCAGCAGCCAAATTGGCACTAATGAAAAACTGTTTTTT.

The chain combines TRBV29-1 with TRBJ2-1, with TRBD2 identical over 8 bases. The trim removed 7 bases at V and 10 bases at J, leaving 15 bases unmatched. This CDR3 has 14 amino acids. CDR1 and CDR2 from the germline V gene are SQVTM and ANQGSEA. The CDR3 sequence is CSGRGDFQAAEQFF. The CDR3, as DNA: TGCAGCGGGCGGGGGGACTTCCAGGCGGCCGAGCAGTTCTTC.

V usage is TRBV27 and J usage is TRBJ2-7; possibly TRBD2 for D (5 bases). The V end lost 2 bases, the J end lost 6 bases, and 11 bases lay between the germline ends. CDR3 length: 13 amino acids. Germline values: CDR1 MNHEY, CDR2 SMNVEV (reference sequence). CDR3 nucleotide sequence: TGTGCCAGCAGTTTAGAGCTAGCCTCCGAGCAGTACTTC. It codes for CASSLELASEQYF.

The V call is TRBV29-1, the J call TRBJ2-2; the D call may be TRBD1 or TRBD2 (5 bases each). V was shortened by 8 bases and J by 4 bases, with 20 bases between the two germline ends. The CDR3 consists of 15 residues. Per germline, CDR1 SQVTM and CDR2 ANQGSEA. The chain's CDR3 is CSFTAPPGTTGELFF. DNA of the CDR3: TGCAGCTTCACCGCCCCTCCAGGGACCACCGGGGAGCTGTTTTTT.

The chain couples TRBV5-4 to TRBJ2-5; 7 nucleotides line up with TRBD2. V trimming: 0 bases; J trimming: 5 bases; junction bases outside the gene matches: 7. Per the germline V gene, CDR1 is SGHNT and CDR2 is YYREEE (reference sequence). There are 15 residues in the CDR3. The CDR3 DNA follows: TGTGCCAGCAGCTTGGACAGCGGGGCGGCGGAGACCCAGTACTTC. Translating it yields CASSLDSGAAETQYF.

The genes are TRBV29-1 and TRBJ2-2; D unresolved. This CDR3 has 12 amino acids. Germline V gene data show CDR1 as SQVTM and CDR2 as ANQGSEA. V lost 4 bases to trimming and J lost 6 bases, with 9 bases between them. The CDR3 is CSVGTISGELFF. The CDR3 DNA follows: TGCAGCGTTGGAACTATATCCGGGGAGCTGTTTTTT.

The chain couples TRBV19 to TRBJ1-1; TRBD1 matches at 9 bases. Germline CDR1 LNHDA, CDR2 SQIVND (reference sequence). The V segment lost 5 bases and the J segment 4 bases; nucleotides outside the gene matches: 8. This CDR3 has 15 amino acids. CDR3 sequence: CASSGGNRGPTEAFF. The DNA for the CDR3 is TGTGCCAGTAGTGGGGGAAACAGGGGGCCCACTGAAGCTTTCTTT.

This chain connects TRBV6-5 to TRBJ1-2, with TRBD1 as a possible D gene (6 bases). The CDR3 loop spans 12 amino acids. V lost 4 bases and J lost 4, with 7 bases in between. Germline V gene data show CDR1 as MNHEY and CDR2 as SVGAGI. The CDR3 loop is CASSWDTYGYTF. Here the CDR3 DNA reads TGTGCCAGCAGTTGGGACACCTATGGCTACACCTTC.

The chain combines TRBV2 with TRBJ2-3; 9 bases match TRBD2. After removal of 7 bases from V and 0 bases from J, the junction contained 5 bases not matched to a gene. Germline values: CDR1 SNHLY, CDR2 FYNNEI. The CDR3 contains 15 residues. CDR3: CASKVLAGSTDTQYF. The CDR3 DNA follows: TGTGCCAGCAAAGTGCTAGCGGGAAGCACAGATACGCAGTATTTT.

This CDR3 reads CASRSSGSGTDTQYF. DNA for the CDR3: TGTGCCAGCAGGTCTAGCGGGAGTGGCACAGATACGCAGTATTTT. The chain uses TRBV6-1 and TRBJ2-3, with TRBD2 identical over 10 bases. This CDR3 spans 15 amino acids. Germline loops: CDR1 MNHNS, CDR2 SASEGT. J gave up 1 base and V 6 bases, and 4 bases lay outside the gene matches.

This clone appeared a single time. The chain couples TRBV5-5 to TRBJ1-2, with 11 bases identical to TRBD1. Germline V gives CDR1 SGHKS, CDR2 YYEKEE (reference sequence). Germline trimming cut 3 bases from V and 3 bases from J; bases unmatched to any gene: 4. The CDR3 sequence is 15 residues long. The CDR3 DNA follows: TGTGCCAGCAGCTACCGGACAGGGGGCGACTATGGCTACACCTTC. It specifies CASSYRTGGDYGYTF.

This chain links TRBV5-1 with TRBJ1-4, with TRBD1 as a possible D gene (6 bases). In germline, CDR1 is SGHRS, CDR2 YFSETQ. This CDR3 comprises 14 residues. V lost 0 bases to trimming and J lost 4 bases, with 7 bases between them. CDR3 residues: CASSLGQVNEKLFF. In DNA form, the CDR3 reads TGCGCCAGCAGCTTGGGACAGGTTAATGAAAAACTGTTTTTT. Filled out from reference TRBV5-1 and TRBJ1-4, the complete variable domain reads KAGVTQTPRYLIKTRGQQVTLSCSPISGHRSVSWYQQTPGQGLQFLFEYFSETQRNKGNFPGRFSGRQFSNSRSEMNVSTLELGDSALYLCASSLGQVNEKLFFGSGTQLSVL.

V gene TRBV19 combines with J gene TRBJ1-5; perhaps TRBD1 as D (5 bases). This CDR3 comprises 13 residues. The V gene lost 4 bases and the J gene lost 1 base, with 5 bases spanning the gap. CDR1 and CDR2 from the germline V gene are LNHDA and SQIVND (reference sequence). CDR3 in amino acids: CASSTGSNQPQHF. The DNA of the CDR3 is TGTGCCAGTAGTACAGGGAGCAATCAGCCCCAGCATTTT. Full variable domain (rest looked up from reference TRBV19 and TRBJ1-5): DGGITQSPKYLFRKEGQNVTLSCEQNLNHDAMYWYRQDPGQGLRLIYYSQIVNDFQKGDIAEGYSVSREKKESFPLTVTSAQKNPTAFYLCASSTGSNQPQHFGDGTRLSIL.

The rearrangement links TRBV10-1 to TRBJ2-3; possibly TRBD1 for D (6 bases). CDR3 length: 14 amino acids. V dropped 5 bases and J dropped 2 bases, with 11 bases sitting between them. Germline V CDR1 and CDR2: WNHNN, SYGVQD (reference sequence). Here the CDR3 reads CASSITGLTDTQYF. CDR3 bases: TGCGCCAGCAGTATTACAGGGCTCACAGATACGCAGTATTTT.

In its sample, this clone was seen a few times. The chain uses TRBV27 and TRBJ2-7; TRBD1 matches at 9 bases. The CDR3 spans 17 residues. V was clipped by 2 bases and J by 5 bases; unmatched bases: 13. In germline, CDR1 is MNHEY, CDR2 SMNVEV (reference sequence). The CDR3 sequence: CASSLRRGTGSLHEQYF. The CDR3 region has the DNA TGTGCCAGCAGTTTACGGCGGGGGACAGGGAGTCTCCACGAGCAGTACTTC.

The chain carries TRBV6-1 and TRBJ2-5; weak D call: TRBD1 (5 bases). Trimming stripped 3 bases from V and 7 bases from J, with 9 bases between. The CDR3 sequence is 12 residues long. CDR1 and CDR2 from the germline V gene are MNHNS and SASEGT. The CDR3 here is CASSEGRGTQYF. In nucleotides, the CDR3 is TGTGCCAGCAGTGAGGGGCGTGGGACCCAGTACTTC.

In DNA, the CDR3 is TGCAGCGTTGGGGGCAGTAACTACGAGCAGTACTTC. Its protein is CSVGGSNYEQYF. The chain links TRBV29-1 to TRBJ2-7, with D possibly matching TRBD1 (5 bases). Germline CDR1 reads SQVTM; CDR2 reads ANQGSEA. V gave up 4 bases and J gave up 3 bases, with 10 bases separating them. CDR3 length: 12 residues.

This clone has only one observation. The CDR3, as DNA: TGTGCCAGCAGCCCCCAGACAGGGCAATACTACGAGCAGTACTTC. This gives the protein CASSPQTGQYYEQYF. This sequence joins TRBV7-6 and TRBJ2-7; 7 nucleotides line up with TRBD1. CDR3 length: 15 amino acids. In germline, CDR1 is SGHVS, CDR2 FNYEAQ. The trim removed 5 bases at V and 3 bases at J, leaving 10 bases unmatched.

The V gene is TRBV27, the J gene TRBJ1-5; D gene ambiguous. Germline CDR1 MNHEY, CDR2 SMNVEV (reference sequence). CDR3 length: 16 residues. V was clipped by 6 bases and J by 1 base, with 16 bases between them. The CDR3: CASSPILVSSNQPQHF. CDR3 coding DNA: TGTGCCAGCAGCCCGATTTTGGTCAGCAGCAATCAGCCCCAGCATTTT.

The count of this clone is one. The V call is TRBV27, the J call TRBJ1-5, with D uncertain. The CDR3 length is 14 residues. Germline assignment: CDR1 MNHEY and CDR2 SMNVEV (reference sequence). Trimming stripped 6 bases from V and 4 bases from J, with 13 bases between. CDR3 nucleotide sequence: TGTGCCAGCAGCGAGGGCATAGGGAATCAGCCCCAGCATTTT. Protein: CASSEGIGNQPQHF.

The J gene is TRBJ1-1, the V gene TRBV18, with 7 bases identical to TRBD1. The trim removed 3 bases at V and 5 bases at J, leaving 18 bases unmatched. The CDR3 consists of 18 residues. Germline CDR1 KGHSH, CDR2 LQKENI. Here the CDR3 reads CASSPLPRQGFSWTEAFF. In DNA, the CDR3 is TGTGCCAGCTCACCGCTCCCCAGACAGGGATTCTCTTGGACTGAAGCTTTCTTT.

This clone was seen just once. Other DNA sequences in this sample translate to the same CDR3. The CDR3 sequence: CASSLGQGSTEAFF. In DNA form, the CDR3 reads TGTGCCAGCAGCTTGGGACAGGGCTCCACTGAAGCTTTCTTT. V is TRBV7-9 and J is TRBJ1-1, with 9 bases lining up with TRBD1. Germline V lookup: CDR1 SEHNR, CDR2 FQNEAQ (reference sequence). The CDR3 runs 14 residues. V lost 3 bases and J lost 4; bases outside the gene matches: 3.

J is TRBJ2-2 and V is TRBV7-8; perhaps TRBD1 as D (5 bases). CDR1 is SGHVS and CDR2 is FQNEAQ in the germline V gene. The CDR3 extends over 15 amino acids. V was pared by 1 base and J by 2 bases, with 8 bases between. This CDR3 reads CASSLGTPNTGELFF. The CDR3 DNA reads as TGTGCCAGCAGCTTAGGGACACCAAACACCGGGGAGCTGTTTTTT.

CDR3: CASSAEYSGNTIYF. In nucleotides, the CDR3 is TGTGCCAGCAGTGCAGAGTACTCTGGAAACACCATATATTTT. The gene calls are TRBV6-5 and TRBJ1-3; D unresolved. V was clipped by 5 bases and J by 0 bases, with 8 bases between them. The CDR3 is made up of 14 amino acids. In germline, CDR1 is MNHEY, CDR2 SVGAGI.

The chain couples TRBV4-1 to TRBJ1-5, with TRBD1 identical over 7 bases. The trim removed 2 bases at V and 4 bases at J, leaving 8 bases unmatched. This CDR3 is built from 16 residues. Germline loops: CDR1 MGHRA, CDR2 YSYEKL. Here the CDR3 reads CASSQSFGQVNQPQHF. For the CDR3, the DNA is TGCGCCAGCAGCCAATCGTTCGGACAGGTGAATCAGCCCCAGCATTTT.

The V and J genes are TRBV4-2 and TRBJ1-1; 7 nucleotides agree with TRBD1. Germline V lookup: CDR1 LGHNA, CDR2 YNFKEQ. CDR3 length: 18 amino acids. V shed 1 base, J shed 2 bases, and the junction held 13 bases outside the gene matches. The CDR3 DNA sequence: TGTGCCAGCAGCCAAGGCTGGTACAGGGGCCAAGGAAACACTGAAGCTTTCTTT. Protein: CASSQGWYRGQGNTEAFF.

The chain combines TRBV21-1 with TRBJ2-7; the table's D call of TRBD1 was not tested on the DNA. TRBV21-1 is noted as a pseudogene. The CDR3 has 18 residues. CDR3 sequence: CASSHWPQRQGLNYEQYF. The CDR3 region has the DNA TGTGCCAGCAGCCACTGGCCCCAAAGACAGGGCTTAAATTACGAGCAGTACTTC.

The V gene is TRBV5-1, the J gene TRBJ2-7, with 8 bases fitting TRBD1. This CDR3 spans 13 amino acids. Trimming cost V 4 bases and J 11 bases; bases outside gene matches: 11. CDR1 is SGHRS, CDR2 YFSETQ, per germline. The CDR3 region has the DNA TGCGCCAGCAGCCTGGGGAAGGGACAGGCGGAGTACTTC. It translates to CASSLGKGQAEYF.

The chain employs TRBV6-1 and TRBJ2-3; possible D gene TRBD2, 6 bases. Germline V gene sequence: CDR1 MNHNS, CDR2 SASEGT. Trimming cost V 8 bases and J 2 bases, with 8 bases left between them. This CDR3 has 12 amino acids. The CDR3 nucleotides are TGTGCCAGCGGGGGGTACACAGATACGCAGTATTTT. Its protein product is CASGGYTDTQYF.